The 4 T cell receptor beta chains reported below all come from one sample, sequenced in a study of shared clonotypes between healthy human individuals. Naive CD8 cells lacked CD45RO and underwent positive selection for CCR7, leaving out terminally differentiated effector memory CD45RA+ cells. Produced via immunoSEQ multiplex PCR; TCRdb's table is partial and in-frame only. The sample has about 2.1 million clones; approximately 94% are singletons. Sequenced: naive CD8+ T cells from PBMCs. The receptors derive from a man aged 18 to 29 in good health. Some clones in this sample may be carry-over from other donors' samples.

As to this clone: The identical CDR3 is also encoded by other nucleotide sequences in the sample. The V gene is TRBV6-5, the J gene TRBJ2-1; 10 positions match TRBD1. The CDR3 has 16 amino acids. The junction had 1 base not matched to a gene; V was cut back by 0 bases and J by 2 bases. Looked up from germline, CDR1 is MNHEY and CDR2 is SVGAGI. Written as DNA, the CDR3 is TGTGCCAGCAGTTACTCGGGACAGGGGCCCTACAATGAGCAGTTCTTC. This sequence encodes CASSYSGQGPYNEQFF.

The genes are TRBV9 and TRBJ1-1; TRBD1 is a possible D gene (6 bases). Germline V lookup: CDR1 SGDLS, CDR2 YYNGEE. The CDR3 length is 14 residues. Trimming removed 4 bases from V and 4 bases from J, with 14 bases in between. The CDR3 here is CASSPGDVSTEAFF. The CDR3 DNA is TGTGCCAGCAGCCCAGGGGACGTGAGCACTGAAGCTTTCTTT.

The V call is TRBV19, the J call TRBJ1-2; possible D gene TRBD1, 6 bases. The CDR3 consists of 13 residues. Looked up from germline, CDR1 is LNHDA and CDR2 is SQIVND (reference sequence). V was clipped by 3 bases and J by 4 bases, with 9 bases between them. The CDR3 DNA reads as TGTGCCAGTAGTATGGGCAGGGGCTATGGCTACACCTTC. It codes for CASSMGRGYGYTF. Full variable domain (outside the CDR3, taken from reference TRBV19 and TRBJ1-2): DGGITQSPKYLFRKEGQNVTLSCEQNLNHDAMYWYRQDPGQGLRLIYYSQIVNDFQKGDIAEGYSVSREKKESFPLTVTSAQKNPTAFYLCASSMGRGYGYTFGSGTRLTVV.

V gene TRBV6-5 combines with J gene TRBJ2-7; tentative D call: TRBD1 (6 bases). The CDR3 is 15 residues long. Per the germline V gene, CDR1 is MNHEY and CDR2 is SVGAGI. V was pared by 2 bases and J by 6 bases, with 17 bases between. In nucleotides, the CDR3 is TGTGCCAGCAGTTACAAGGACAGAGCTTCGGGCGAGCAGTACTTC. Amino acids: CASSYKDRASGEQYF.